This TCR beta chain originates from a study of T-cell memory formation after mild COVID-19. TCRdb re-analysed the 5' RACE reads in MiXCR, keeping a single row per CDR3 protein. The profile shows 560,000 or so distinct CDR3 sequences, roughly 17% of them singletons. The CDR3 is made up of 16 amino acids. V was cut by 5 bases and J by 0 bases, with 16 bases left in between. Germline V gives CDR1 ENHRY, CDR2 SYGVKD. In its sample, this clonotype was seen a few times. The chain links TRBV10-3 to TRBJ1-1; a weak D match, TRBD1 (5 bases). This clonotype was obtained from an adult woman who had mild COVID-19 (a few samples of this study predate the infection). Cell type and time point are not known. The sequenced sample consisted of PBMCs or a T cell subset sorted from them (not recorded which). The CDR3 DNA is TGTGCCATCAGTTTGGGAGACGGGGGGTTGAACACTGAAGCTTTCTTT. It specifies CAISLGDGGLNTEAFF.